This TCR beta chain stems from a study of naive and memory T cell subsets. At least ten counts were recorded for this clonotype. Antigen unknown. V lost 0 bases, J lost 3 bases, and 9 bases lay in between. CDR3 length: 15 amino acids. Germline V lookup: CDR1 LNHNV, CDR2 YYDKDF (reference sequence). Study-wide findings and caveats: A few larger clonotypes appeared in naive repertoires, especially CD8, possibly memory cells re-expressing CD45RA.

An equimolar mix of two oligonucleotides served as the beta constant-region primer for TRBC1 and TRBC2. Ligated cDNA was amplified by four rounds of PCR with nested alpha and beta constant-region primers and SP2. TCRdb re-called the UMI-ligation and nested PCR reads with MiXCR, one entry per CDR3 protein. In the table there are roughly 100,000 distinct CDR3 sequences, roughly 15% of which are singletons. The genes are TRBV15 and TRBJ2-1; possible D gene TRBD2, 5 bases. The sequence was obtained from a human donor in good health. The sequenced sample consisted of naive CD8+ T cells from blood. The CDR3: CATSRDSLGYNEQFF. The CDR3 DNA reads TGTGCCACCAGCAGAGACTCACTAGGCTACAATGAGCAGTTCTTC.